Sequencing of this TCR beta chain was carried out in a study of naive and memory T cell subsets. The study's findings and limits: Diversity fell and Gini index rose from naive through CM, EM, EMRA.

The germline V gene encodes CDR1 SGHTA and CDR2 FQGNSA. The CDR3 loop spans 14 amino acids. V was trimmed by 5 bases and J by 4 bases, leaving 14 bases between them. After CD4 positive bead selection, the CD4-negative fraction gave CD8 T cells. Cells stained for CD3, CD4, CD8, CD45RA and CD27 were sorted into four subsets. Two oligonucleotides, mixed equimolar, formed the beta constant-region primer covering TRBC1 and TRBC2. Nested alpha and beta constant-region primers with the SP2 primer drove four PCR rounds on ligated cDNA. A single record per CDR3 protein comes from TCRdb applying MiXCR to the UMI-ligation and nested PCR reads. The sample records 120,000 or so distinct CDR3 sequences, roughly 36% being singletons. A note on this clonotype: Its antigen is as yet unknown.

The V gene is TRBV7-2, the J gene TRBJ2-5, with D hard to call. This clonotype was obtained from a human donor in good health. The specimen sequenced was central memory CD4+ T cells from blood. CDR3 nucleotides: TGTGCCAGCAGCCAGAAAACCGGCAGAGAGACCCAGTACTTC. Translation gives CASSQKTGRETQYF.